A selection of T cell receptor beta chains follows, all from one sample in a study of blood T cells in healthy people across ages. TCRdb independently ran MiXCR on the 5' RACE reads; one entry per CDR3 protein. The table shows roughly 700,000 distinct CDR3 sequences, with about 30% occurring only once. The sequenced material came from blood. The receptor set was obtained from a woman of 80 years or more in good health. The CDR3 runs from the conserved cysteine through the conserved F or W. D genes are given only for firm matches. Only part of the rows carry a size: once, few, many, or a class if the clone is expanded.

>TRBJ1-1|TRBV5-1|many|.
TGCGCCAGCAGCCGGGACACGGTTAACACTGAAGCTTTCTTT
CASSRDTVNTEAFF
>TRBJ2-3|TRBV7-9|.|TRBD2
TGTGCCAGCGCCGGACTAGCGACTAGCACAGATACACAGTATTTT
CASAGLATSTDTQYF
>TRBJ2-5|TRBV20-1|few|.
TGCAGTGCTGTAACGGGAGAAATGAAGACCCAGTACTTC
CSAVTGEMKTQYF
>TRBJ2-5|TRBV24-1|many|TRBD1
TGTGCCACGGGGGACAGACAAGAGACCCAGTACTTC
CATGDRQETQYF
>TRBJ1-1|TRBV5-1|.|.
TGCGCCAGCAGCCCTAACTTCAGCGGGGGTGGTACTGAAGCTTTCTTT
CASSPNFSGGGTEAFF
>TRBJ2-5|TRBV7-9|few|.
TGTGCCAGCAGCGTGGCAGCTGAGAAGACCCAGTACTTC
CASSVAAEKTQYF
>TRBJ2-1|TRBV20-1|many|.
TGCAGTGCTAGACCGGGCTCCTACAATGAGCAGTTCTTC
CSARPGSYNEQFF
>TRBJ2-4|TRBV27|many|TRBD2
TGTGCCAGCAGTCCTCGAGCGGGGGGCCGAGAAAACATTCAGTACTTC
CASSPRAGGRENIQYF
>TRBJ2-7|TRBV6-5|few|.
TGTGCCAGCAGTGCGATGGGGAAGTACGATGAGCAGTACTTC
CASSAMGKYDEQYF
>TRBJ2-5|TRBV5-4|many|.
TGTGCCAGCAGCTTGATGGGGCAGGGGAGGGGAGAGACCCAGTACTTC
CASSLMGQGRGETQYF
>TRBJ1-1|TRBV29-1|.|.
TGCAGCGTTGTCACAATGAACACTGAAGCTTTCTTT
CSVVTMNTEAFF
>TRBJ2-1|TRBV9|few|.
TGTGCCAGCAGCGTGTTGGACAACTCCTACAATGAGCAGTTCTTC
CASSVLDNSYNEQFF
>TRBJ1-2|TRBV27|many|TRBD1
TGTGCCAGCAGTTTCTCTGGACAGGGTGGCCGCTACACCTTC
CASSFSGQGGRYTF
>TRBJ1-6|TRBV4-3|few|.
TGCGCCAGCAGCCAAGAGACAGTAAGCTCCTATAATTCACCCCTCCACTTT
CASSQETVSSYNSPLHF